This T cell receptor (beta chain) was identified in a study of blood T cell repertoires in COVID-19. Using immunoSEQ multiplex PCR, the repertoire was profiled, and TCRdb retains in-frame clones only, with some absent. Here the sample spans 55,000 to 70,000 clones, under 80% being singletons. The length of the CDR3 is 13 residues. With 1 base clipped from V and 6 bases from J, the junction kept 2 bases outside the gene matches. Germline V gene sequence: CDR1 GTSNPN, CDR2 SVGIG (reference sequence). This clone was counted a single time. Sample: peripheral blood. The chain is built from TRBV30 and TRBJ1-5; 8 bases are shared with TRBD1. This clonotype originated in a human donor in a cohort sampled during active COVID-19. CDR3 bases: TGTGCCTGGAGTGGACAGGGGATTCAGCCCCAGCATTTT. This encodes CAWSGQGIQPQHF.